The 14 T cell receptor beta chains presented below share a single source sample, sequenced in a study of ipilimumab plus nivolumab after autologous stem cell transplantation. The method was immunoSEQ multiplex PCR; TCRdb's version includes in-frame clones alone and lacks a portion of them. The sample contains approximately 15,000 clones, 65% to 80% of which appear only once. Sample: PBMCs, taken in a trial of ipilimumab plus nivolumab as post-transplant consolidation. The origin of the receptors is a male donor with diffuse large B-cell lymphoma.

The chain uses TRBV11-2 and TRBJ2-5, with D uncertain. Germline CDR1 is SGHAT and CDR2 is FQNNGV. The CDR3 has 11 residues. The V gene lost 3 bases and the J gene lost 1 base, with 0 bases spanning the gap. CDR3 sequence: CASSFQETQYF. The CDR3 DNA reads as TGTGCCAGCAGCTTCCAAGAGACCCAGTACTTC.

The J gene is TRBJ2-3, the V gene TRBV9; 11 nucleotides agree with TRBD2. Germline V gives CDR1 SGDLS, CDR2 YYNGEE. The CDR3 runs 17 residues. V lost 0 bases and J lost 2; bases outside the gene matches: 5. The CDR3 DNA sequence: TGTGCCAGCAGCGTAGGGGGGGGACTAGCGGTCACAGATACGCAGTATTTT. Translation: CASSVGGGLAVTDTQYF.

This clone was counted once. The chain employs TRBV18 and TRBJ2-7, with a possible D match to TRBD2 (5 bases). Germline V gene lookup returns CDR1 KGHSH and CDR2 LQKENI. Trimming took off 2 bases at V and 5 bases at J, with 7 bases between the two ends. The CDR3 loop spans 12 amino acids. This chain's CDR3 is CASSPEGNEQYF. CDR3 nucleotides: TGTGCCAGCTCACCAGAGGGTAACGAGCAGTACTTC.

This clone was detected only a few times. This chain joins TRBV4-1 and TRBJ2-1; TRBD2 aligns across 8 bases. In germline, CDR1 is MGHRA, CDR2 YSYEKL. This CDR3 has 17 amino acids. Trimming took 0 bases from V and 2 from J; bases not matched to a gene: 6. DNA of the CDR3: TGCGCCAGCAGCCAAGAAGGAAGCGGGGGTACCTACAATGAGCAGTTCTTC. This gives the protein CASSQEGSGGTYNEQFF.

This chain connects TRBV30 to TRBJ2-7, with D unclear. The CDR3 is 11 residues long. Deletions cut 2 bases from V and 5 bases from J, with 7 bases between. Germline V gene lookup returns CDR1 GTSNPN and CDR2 SVGIG (reference sequence). In nucleotides, the CDR3 is TGTGCCTGGAGTTCCGTCGACGAGCAGTACTTC. Its protein is CAWSSVDEQYF.

This chain links TRBV10-3 with TRBJ1-4; 9 bases match TRBD1. The CDR3 length is 15 residues. V gave up 3 bases and J gave up 4 bases; unmatched junction bases: 3. Germline values: CDR1 ENHRY, CDR2 SYGVKD. Written as DNA, the CDR3 is TGTGCCATCAGTGACCCGGGACAGGGTAATGAAAAACTGTTTTTT. Its protein is CAISDPGQGNEKLFF.

This clone turned up a few times. V gene TRBV5-1 combines with J gene TRBJ1-2; D possibly corresponds to TRBD1 (5 bases). With 4 bases removed from V and 3 bases from J, the gap between germline ends came to 16 bases. The CDR3 runs to 15 residues. Germline-derived CDR1 and CDR2 are SGHRS and YFSETQ. The CDR3 region has the DNA TGCGCCAGCAGCCCGGAGAGGGGATTGGACTATGGCTACACCTTC. As protein: CASSPERGLDYGYTF.

This chain links TRBV27 with TRBJ1-5, with D tentatively TRBD1 (6 bases). V gave up 8 bases and J gave up 7 bases, with 27 bases separating them. This CDR3 is built from 17 residues. Per the germline V gene, CDR1 is MNHEY and CDR2 is SMNVEV (reference sequence). The DNA for the CDR3 is TGTGCCAGCCGCCGAGCGGGGTACTCAGGGGAAGGACAGCCCCAGCATTTT. It specifies CASRRAGYSGEGQPQHF.

This clone has just one count. V usage is TRBV4-1 and J usage is TRBJ2-3; possible D gene TRBD2, 7 bases. V was clipped by 4 bases and J by 1 base, with 15 bases between them. Germline V lookup: CDR1 MGHRA, CDR2 YSYEKL. The CDR3 totals 16 residues. The CDR3 protein is CASSPRGGSGTDTQYF. In DNA form, the CDR3 reads TGCGCCAGCAGCCCGAGGGGGGGATCGGGCACAGATACGCAGTATTTT.

The V call is TRBV2, the J call TRBJ1-5; D not certain. V was trimmed by 7 bases and J by 0 bases, leaving 19 bases between them. This CDR3 has 17 amino acids. From germline, CDR1 is SNHLY and CDR2 FYNNEI. The CDR3 region has the DNA TGTGCCAGCACCGGGAGGCACGGTTCGGGTAGCAATCAGCCCCAGCATTTT. It specifies CASTGRHGSGSNQPQHF.

The V gene is TRBV10-3, the J gene TRBJ1-1, with D perhaps matching TRBD1 (6 bases). The CDR3 runs to 15 residues. Germline values: CDR1 ENHRY, CDR2 SYGVKD. With 2 bases removed from V and 3 bases from J, the gap between germline ends came to 13 bases. The CDR3 sequence: CAISEPSGGDTEAFF. The CDR3 nucleotides read TGTGCCATCAGTGAGCCGAGCGGGGGCGACACTGAAGCTTTCTTT.

This chain joins TRBV9 and TRBJ2-5; 10 bases line up with TRBD1. The J segment lost 5 bases and the V segment lost 4 bases, leaving 8 bases of the junction unmatched. CDR1 and CDR2 from the germline V gene are SGDLS and YYNGEE. The CDR3 is 15 residues long. This chain's CDR3 is CASSISGTGVETQYF. As DNA, the CDR3 is TGTGCCAGCAGCATTTCCGGGACAGGGGTTGAGACCCAGTACTTC.

This chain connects TRBV2 to TRBJ1-5, with D tentatively TRBD1 (5 bases). In germline, CDR1 is SNHLY, CDR2 FYNNEI. CDR3 length: 13 amino acids. V was clipped by 5 bases and J by 6 bases, with 11 bases between them. The CDR3 loop reads CASSSQGAQPQHF. The CDR3 DNA follows: TGTGCCAGCAGTTCTCAGGGTGCTCAGCCCCAGCATTTT.

V and J are TRBV19 and TRBJ2-7; 9 nucleotides agree with TRBD1. Germline assignment: CDR1 LNHDA and CDR2 SQIVND (reference sequence). V trimming: 10 bases; J trimming: 4 bases; junction bases outside the gene matches: 8. The CDR3 loop spans 13 amino acids. As DNA, the CDR3 is TGTGCCACCGCGGACAGGGGTGAATACGAGCAGTACTTC. Protein: CATADRGEYEQYF.